The present TCR beta chain was sequenced within a study of blood T cell repertoires in COVID-19. Whole-study context: Some COVID-19 samples were acute and others convalescent; all came from the United States, Italy and Spain. Sample material is recorded as cDNA or gDNA derived from T cells, B-cell-depleted T cells, or PBMCs.

Per the original methods: Estimates of nucleated cell counts were drawn from the amplification of reference gene primers. Repertoires were generated with immunoSEQ multiplex PCR, while TCRdb's copy carries only in-frame clones and drops some. The V and J calls and clone size are taken from that table; D and trimming were inferred from the DNA. The sample lists over 150,000 clones, approximately 85% seen once, with less than 8% in the top ten. The V end lost 2 bases, the J end lost 0 bases, and 11 bases lay between the germline ends. The germline V gene encodes CDR1 SGHDT and CDR2 YYEEEE. There are 15 residues in the CDR3. Those enrolled in Seattle joined during active infection and were followed longitudinally afterward.

Sequencing was carried out using peripheral blood. The gene calls are TRBV5-6 and TRBJ1-1; D might be TRBD1 (6 bases). This sequence was found in a man older than 75 with COVID-19, enrolled during active disease. The CDR3 spells CASSFKGVVNTEAFF. Here the CDR3 DNA reads TGTGCCAGCAGCTTCAAGGGGGTCGTGAACACTGAAGCTTTCTTT. Together with reference TRBV5-6 and TRBJ1-1, the CDR3 gives the full variable domain: DAGVTQSPTHLIKTRGQQVTLRCSPKSGHDTVSWYQQALGQGPQFIFQYYEEEERQRGNFPDRFSGHQFPNYSSELNVNALLLGDSALYLCASSFKGVVNTEAFFGQGTRLTVV.